Listed below are T cell receptor beta chains from one sample, sequenced in a study of control samples from healthy donors and cancer patients. The repertoire was sequenced with immunoSEQ multiplex PCR; TCRdb's copy has only in-frame clones and lacks some. The repertoire consists of fewer than 200,000 clones, with almost 90% occurring once and the leading ten covering around 5%. Material for sequencing was blood. These receptors came from a woman in her twenties or thirties in good health. Both conserved end residues are part of each CDR3. Each record gives: clone size, V gene, D gene, J gene, CDR3 DNA, CDR3 protein. A D gene is named only where the DNA matches it firmly. Clone size appears in some rows only: once, few, many, or a class for an expanded clone.

NA	TRBV27	TRBD2	TRBJ2-7	TGTGCCAGCAGACCTCGCGGGGGGGGATCCTACGAGCAGTACTTC	CASRPRGGGSYEQYF
once	TRBV5-4	TRBD2	TRBJ2-1	TGTGCCAGCAAAAACAGGACTAGCGAGGGTGAGCAGTTCTTC	CASKNRTSEGEQFF
NA	TRBV2	NA	TRBJ1-1	TGTGCCAGCAATGGGGGCGCTACGAGGAACACTGAAGCTTTCTTT	CASNGGATRNTEAFF
NA	TRBV4-1	NA	TRBJ1-5	TGCGCCAGCAGCTACAACTTGGCTGGCAATCAGCCCCAGCATTTT	CASSYNLAGNQPQHF
NA	TRBV18	NA	TRBJ1-5	TGTGCCAGCTCACCTCCGGGCCACAATCAGCCCCAGCATTTT	CASSPPGHNQPQHF
NA	TRBV28	NA	TRBJ1-4	TGTGCCAGCAGTTTATCCGTGAGGTTTGAAAAACTGTTTTTT	CASSLSVRFEKLFF
NA	TRBV6-5	NA	TRBJ1-1	TGTGCCAGCAGTACCGCGGGGTATGGCACTGAAGCTTTCTTT	CASSTAGYGTEAFF
NA	TRBV19	TRBD1	TRBJ2-1	TGTGCCAGTAGTCCGGGACAGGGCTCCTACAATGAGCAGTTCTTC	CASSPGQGSYNEQFF
NA	TRBV29-1	NA	TRBJ2-5	TGCAGCGTCACCCGGGACTTCCAACCCGAGCTGTACCAAGAGACCCAGTACTTC	CSVTRDFQPELYQETQYF
once	TRBV27	NA	TRBJ1-4	TGTGCCAGCAGTTATCTGGGATCAACTAATGAAAAACTGTTTTTT	CASSYLGSTNEKLFF
NA	TRBV5-1	NA	TRBJ2-2	TGCGCCAGCAGCTTTACAACAGGGAACACCGGGGAGCTGTTTTTT	CASSFTTGNTGELFF
NA	TRBV30	NA	TRBJ1-3	TGTGCCACCTGGTGGCCCTCTGGAAACACCATATATTTT	CATWWPSGNTIYF
NA	TRBV3-1/TRBV3-2	NA	TRBJ1-2	TGTGCCAGCAGCCAAGACGGGTACTATGGCTACACCTTC	CASSQDGYYGYTF
NA	TRBV29-1	TRBD1	TRBJ2-7	TGCAGCGTCCAGGGACAGGGGACCTACGAGCAGTACTTC	CSVQGQGTYEQYF
NA	TRBV6-5	NA	TRBJ1-2	TGTGCCAGCAGTTACAAACAGGATGGTTACGGCTACACCTTC	CASSYKQDGYGYTF
NA	TRBV2	TRBD1	TRBJ1-1	TGTGCCAGCAGTCAACCGGACAGGGGTACCACTGAAGCTTTCTTT	CASSQPDRGTTEAFF
NA	TRBV10-3	NA	TRBJ2-5	TGTGCCATCAGTGAGTACCAAGAGACCCAGTACTTC	CAISEYQETQYF
NA	TRBV28	NA	TRBJ1-1	TGTGCCAGCAGCGCGCATACAGGGATGAACACTGAAGCTTTCTTT	CASSAHTGMNTEAFF
once	TRBV2	TRBD2	TRBJ2-3	TGTGCCAGCAACTTAGCGGGGGCCTCAGATACGCAGTATTTT	CASNLAGASDTQYF
NA	TRBV4-2	NA	TRBJ1-1	TGTGCCAGCAGCCAAGATGCCCAGCGGACTGAAGCTTTCTTT	CASSQDAQRTEAFF
few	TRBV5-1	TRBD2	TRBJ2-4	TGCGCCAGCAGCCCCGGGGGGGCCAAAAACATTCAGTACTTC	CASSPGGAKNIQYF
few	TRBV5-1	TRBD1	TRBJ2-5	TGCGCCAGCAGCCTCGGGACAGGGGATGCGGAGACCCAGTACTTC	CASSLGTGDAETQYF
NA	TRBV10-3	NA	TRBJ2-3	TGTGCCATCAGTGAGTCGGGGGGTCAGGGGGCAGATACGCAGTATTTT	CAISESGGQGADTQYF
NA	TRBV5-1	TRBD1	TRBJ2-2	TGCGCCAGCAGCCCGACAGGGGAGCTGGGGGAGCTGTTTTTT	CASSPTGELGELFF
NA	TRBV13	TRBD2	TRBJ2-1	TGTGCCAGCAGCAGCCCGGGGGGGCGAGGTGAGCAGTTCTTC	CASSSPGGRGEQFF
NA	TRBV19	NA	TRBJ1-5	TGTGCCACGCACGGGGGGCGAAGTGGCAATCAGCCCCAGCATTTT	CATHGGRSGNQPQHF
NA	TRBV6-5	NA	TRBJ1-5	TGTGCCAGCAGTTCCTTAGATCAGCCCCAGCATTTT	CASSSLDQPQHF
NA	TRBV15	TRBD2	TRBJ2-7	TGTGCCACCAGCAGGGAACTAGCGGGAGTGTCCTACGAGCAGTACTTC	CATSRELAGVSYEQYF
NA	TRBV27	TRBD2	TRBJ2-5	TGTGCCAGCAGTCTAGGCGGGAGGCCGGGCGAGACCCAGTACTTC	CASSLGGRPGETQYF
once	TRBV6-5	TRBD1	TRBJ1-6	TGTGCCAGCGAAGGACAGGGCAACTCACCCCTCCACTTT	CASEGQGNSPLHF
NA	TRBV20-1	TRBD2	TRBJ2-1	TGCAGTGCTAGTCGGAGCGGGGGGTCCCTAATATACAATGAGCAGTTCTTC	CSASRSGGSLIYNEQFF
NA	TRBV18	TRBD1	TRBJ2-5	TGTGCCAGCTCACAACCGGGACAGGGTACAGAGACCCAGTACTTC	CASSQPGQGTETQYF
once	TRBV19	NA	TRBJ1-2	TGTGCCAGTAGTATTGATGGAGGCTATGGCTACACCTTC	CASSIDGGYGYTF
NA	TRBV11-2	TRBD1	TRBJ1-1	TGTGCCAGCAGCTCAGGGGGGGCTGAAGCTTTCTTT	CASSSGGAEAFF